This T cell receptor beta chain is from a study of blood T cell repertoires in COVID-19. About the study: From the United States, Italy and Spain came samples of acute and convalescent COVID-19. Sources were T cells, B-cell-depleted T cells, or PBMCs; the material itself was cDNA or gDNA.

Authors' analysis steps: The assay estimated nucleated cells by amplifying reference gene primers. Libraries were prepared by immunoSEQ multiplex PCR; TCRdb keeps only in-frame clonotypes and omits some of them. V, J and clone size derive from that table, while D and trimming were established from the DNA sequence. The sample includes some 200,000 clones, around nine tenths of them seen just once. The receptor comes from a woman in her 40s with acute or convalescent COVID-19. Sequencing was done on a sample of peripheral blood.

CDR3 residues: CASSATSGGGDTQYF. The CDR3 DNA reads as TGTGCCAGCAGCGCAACTAGCGGGGGAGGAGATACGCAGTATTTT. The rearrangement uses TRBV4-2 and TRBJ2-3; 11 bases are a match to TRBD2. Germline V CDR1 and CDR2: LGHNA, YNFKEQ. CDR3 size: 15 residues. After removal of 5 bases from V and 5 bases from J, the junction contained 6 bases not matched to a gene.